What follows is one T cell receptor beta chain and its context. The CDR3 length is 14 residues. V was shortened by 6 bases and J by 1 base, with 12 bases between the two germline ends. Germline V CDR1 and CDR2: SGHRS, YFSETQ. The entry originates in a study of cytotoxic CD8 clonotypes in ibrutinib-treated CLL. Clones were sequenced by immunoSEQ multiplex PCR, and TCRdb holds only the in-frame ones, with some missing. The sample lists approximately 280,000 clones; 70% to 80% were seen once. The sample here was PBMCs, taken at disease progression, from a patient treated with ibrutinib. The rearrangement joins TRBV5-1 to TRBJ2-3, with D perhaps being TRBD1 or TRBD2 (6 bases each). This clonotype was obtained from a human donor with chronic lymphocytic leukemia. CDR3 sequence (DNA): TGCGCCAGCAAACACAGGGAGGGCACAGATACGCAGTATTTT. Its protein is CASKHREGTDTQYF. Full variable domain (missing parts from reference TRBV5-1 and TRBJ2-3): KAGVTQTPRYLIKTRGQQVTLSCSPISGHRSVSWYQQTPGQGLQFLFEYFSETQRNKGNFPGRFSGRQFSNSRSEMNVSTLELGDSALYLCASKHREGTDTQYFGPGTRLTVL.